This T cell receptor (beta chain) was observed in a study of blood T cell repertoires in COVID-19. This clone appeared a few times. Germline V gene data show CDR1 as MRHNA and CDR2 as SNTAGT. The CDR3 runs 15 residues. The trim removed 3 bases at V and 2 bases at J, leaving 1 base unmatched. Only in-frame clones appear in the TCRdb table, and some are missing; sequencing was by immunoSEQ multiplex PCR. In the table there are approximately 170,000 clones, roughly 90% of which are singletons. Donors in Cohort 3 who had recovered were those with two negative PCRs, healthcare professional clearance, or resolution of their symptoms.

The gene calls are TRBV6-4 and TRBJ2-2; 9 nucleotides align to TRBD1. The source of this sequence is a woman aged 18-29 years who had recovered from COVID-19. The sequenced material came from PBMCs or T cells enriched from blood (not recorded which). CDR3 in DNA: TGTGCCAGCAGTGAGGGACAGGGAAACACCGGGGAGCTGTTTTTT. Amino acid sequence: CASSEGQGNTGELFF.